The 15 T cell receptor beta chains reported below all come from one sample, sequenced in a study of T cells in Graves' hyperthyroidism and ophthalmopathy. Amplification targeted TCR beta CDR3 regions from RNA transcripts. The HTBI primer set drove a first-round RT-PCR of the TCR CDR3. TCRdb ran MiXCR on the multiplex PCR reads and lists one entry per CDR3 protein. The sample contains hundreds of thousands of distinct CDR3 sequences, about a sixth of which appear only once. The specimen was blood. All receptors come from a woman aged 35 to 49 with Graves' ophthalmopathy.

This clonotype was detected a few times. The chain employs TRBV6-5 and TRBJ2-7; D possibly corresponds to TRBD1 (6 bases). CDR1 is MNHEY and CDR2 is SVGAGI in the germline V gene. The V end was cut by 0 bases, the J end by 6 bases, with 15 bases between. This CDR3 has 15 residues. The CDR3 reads CASSYSTPTGLEQYF. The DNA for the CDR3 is TGTGCCAGCAGTTACTCGACCCCTACAGGGCTCGAGCAGTACTTC.

DNA for the CDR3: TGTGCCAGCAGAGCCACAGGGGCGTATGGCTCTGGGGCCAACGTCCTGACTTTC. Its translation is CASRATGAYGSGANVLTF. The chain has TRBV28 and TRBJ2-6; 7 bases match TRBD1. The V gene's germline CDR1 is MDHEN and CDR2 SYDVKM. The CDR3 totals 18 residues. V dropped 6 bases and J dropped 0; count of bases not matched to a gene: 11.

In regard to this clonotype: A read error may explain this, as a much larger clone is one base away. This CDR3 is CASSNRGYEQYF. The CDR3 DNA reads as TGTGCCAGCAGCAACAGGGGCTACGAGCAGTACTTC. This rearrangement joins TRBV13 to TRBJ2-7; 7 nucleotides align to TRBD1. V dropped 5 bases and J dropped 3; count of bases not matched to a gene: 1. There are 12 residues in the CDR3. CDR1 PRHDT and CDR2 FYEKMQ come from the germline V gene (reference sequence).

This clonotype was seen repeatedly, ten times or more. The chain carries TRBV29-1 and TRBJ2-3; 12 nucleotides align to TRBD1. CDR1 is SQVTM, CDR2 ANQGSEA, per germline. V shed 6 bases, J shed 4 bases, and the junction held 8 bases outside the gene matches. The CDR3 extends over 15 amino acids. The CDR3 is CSVGTGGFFADTQYF. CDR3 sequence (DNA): TGCAGCGTGGGGACAGGGGGCTTCTTCGCAGATACGCAGTATTTT.

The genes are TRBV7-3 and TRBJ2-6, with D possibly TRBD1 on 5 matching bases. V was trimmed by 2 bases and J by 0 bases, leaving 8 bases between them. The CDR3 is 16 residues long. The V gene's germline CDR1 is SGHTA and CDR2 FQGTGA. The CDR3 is CASSLRTGSGANVLTF. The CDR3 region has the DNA TGTGCCAGCAGCTTACGTACAGGCTCTGGGGCCAACGTCCTGACTTTC. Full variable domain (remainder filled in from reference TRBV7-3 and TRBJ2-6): GAGVSQTPSNKVTEKGKYVELRCDPISGHTALYWYRQSLGQGPEFLIYFQGTGAADDSGLPNDRFFAVRPEGSVSTLKIQRTERGDSAVYLCASSLRTGSGANVLTFGAGSRLTVL.

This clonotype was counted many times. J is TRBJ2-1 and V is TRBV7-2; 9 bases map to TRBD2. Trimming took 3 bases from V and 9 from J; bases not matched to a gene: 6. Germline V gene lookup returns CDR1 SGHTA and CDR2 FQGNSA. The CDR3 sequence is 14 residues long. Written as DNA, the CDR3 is TGTGCCAGCAGCTTCCGGGCGGGGGGGCCTGAGCAGTTCTTC. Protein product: CASSFRAGGPEQFF.

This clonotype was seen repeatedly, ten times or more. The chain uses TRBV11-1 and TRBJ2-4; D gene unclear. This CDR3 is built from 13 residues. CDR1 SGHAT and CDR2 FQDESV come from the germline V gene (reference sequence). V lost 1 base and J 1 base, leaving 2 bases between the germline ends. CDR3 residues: CASSLVAKNIQYF. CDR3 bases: TGTGCCAGCAGCTTAGTTGCCAAAAACATTCAGTACTTC.

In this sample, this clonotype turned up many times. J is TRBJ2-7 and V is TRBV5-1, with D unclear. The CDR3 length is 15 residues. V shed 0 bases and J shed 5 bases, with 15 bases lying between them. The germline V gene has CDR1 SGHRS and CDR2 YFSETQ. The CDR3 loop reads CASSLEFAPRDEQYF. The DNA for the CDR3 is TGCGCCAGCAGCTTGGAATTCGCCCCTAGAGACGAGCAGTACTTC.

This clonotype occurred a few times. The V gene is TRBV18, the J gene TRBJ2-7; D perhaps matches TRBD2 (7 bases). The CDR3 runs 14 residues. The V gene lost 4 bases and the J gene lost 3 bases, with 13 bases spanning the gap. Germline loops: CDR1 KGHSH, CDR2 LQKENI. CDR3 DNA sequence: TGTGCCAGCTCACGGGGGGGCGCATACTACGAGCAGTACTTC. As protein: CASSRGGAYYEQYF.

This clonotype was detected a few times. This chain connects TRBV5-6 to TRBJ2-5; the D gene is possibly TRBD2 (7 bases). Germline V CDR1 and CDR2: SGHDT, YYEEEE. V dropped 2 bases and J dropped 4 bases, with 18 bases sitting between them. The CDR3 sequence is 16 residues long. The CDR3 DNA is TGTGCCAGCAGCTTCTTCGGGGAGGGGGTCGGAGAGACCCAGTACTTC. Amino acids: CASSFFGEGVGETQYF.

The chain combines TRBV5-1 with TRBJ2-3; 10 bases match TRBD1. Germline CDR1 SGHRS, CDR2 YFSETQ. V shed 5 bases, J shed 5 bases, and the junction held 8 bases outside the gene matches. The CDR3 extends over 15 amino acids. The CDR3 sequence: CASSPTGGGGDTQYF. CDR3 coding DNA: TGCGCCAGCAGTCCGACAGGGGGCGGGGGAGATACGCAGTATTTT.

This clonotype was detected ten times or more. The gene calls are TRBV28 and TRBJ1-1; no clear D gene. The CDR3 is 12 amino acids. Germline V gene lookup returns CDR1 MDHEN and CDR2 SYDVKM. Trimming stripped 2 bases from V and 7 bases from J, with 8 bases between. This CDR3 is CASSLTYGEAFF. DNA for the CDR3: TGTGCCAGCAGTTTAACCTACGGTGAAGCTTTCTTT.

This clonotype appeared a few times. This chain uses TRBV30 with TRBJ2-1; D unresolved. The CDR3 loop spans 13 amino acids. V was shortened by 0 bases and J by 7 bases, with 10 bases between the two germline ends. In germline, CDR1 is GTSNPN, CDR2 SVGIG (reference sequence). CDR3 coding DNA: TGTGCCTGGAGTGTAAACCGATTGAATGAGCAGTTCTTC. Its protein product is CAWSVNRLNEQFF.

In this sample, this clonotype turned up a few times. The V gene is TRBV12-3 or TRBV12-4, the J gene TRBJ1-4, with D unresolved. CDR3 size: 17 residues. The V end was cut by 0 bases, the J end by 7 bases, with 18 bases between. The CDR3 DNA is TGTGCCAGCAGTTTAGCGTCGCCGGTTCTGCGCGGTGAAAAACTGTTTTTT. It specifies CASSLASPVLRGEKLFF.

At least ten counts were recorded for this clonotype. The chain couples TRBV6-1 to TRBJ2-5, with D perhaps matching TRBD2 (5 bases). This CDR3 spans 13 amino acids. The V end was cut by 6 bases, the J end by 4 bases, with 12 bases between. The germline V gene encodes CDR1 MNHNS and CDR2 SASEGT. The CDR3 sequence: CASSSYAGETQYF. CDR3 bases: TGTGCCAGCAGCAGCTACGCGGGAGAGACCCAGTACTTC.